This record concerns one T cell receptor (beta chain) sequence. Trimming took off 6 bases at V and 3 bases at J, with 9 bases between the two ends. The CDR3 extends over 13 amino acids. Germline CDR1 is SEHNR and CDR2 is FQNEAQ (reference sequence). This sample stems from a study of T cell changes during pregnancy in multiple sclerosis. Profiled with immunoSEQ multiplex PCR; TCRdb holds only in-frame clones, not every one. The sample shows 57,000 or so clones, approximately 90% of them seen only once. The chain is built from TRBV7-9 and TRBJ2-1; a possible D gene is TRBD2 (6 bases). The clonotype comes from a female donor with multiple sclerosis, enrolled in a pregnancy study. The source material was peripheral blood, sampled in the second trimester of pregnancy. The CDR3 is CASRQGLYNEQFF. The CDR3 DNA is TGTGCCAGCAGGCAGGGACTCTACAATGAGCAGTTCTTC. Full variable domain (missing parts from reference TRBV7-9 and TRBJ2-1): DTGVSQNPRHKITKRGQNVTFRCDPISEHNRLYWYRQTLGQGPEFLTYFQNEAQLEKSRLLSDRFSAERPKGSFSTLEIQRTEQGDSAMYLCASRQGLYNEQFFGPGTRLTVL.